The rows below give T cell receptor beta chains drawn from one sample of a study of shared clonotypes between healthy human individuals. Generated by immunoSEQ multiplex PCR, the TCRdb table keeps only in-frame clones and is missing some. The table lists approximately 2,000,000 clones, 85% to 95% of them singletons. The sample comprised naive CD4+ T cells from PBMCs. These TCRs come from a man aged 18-30 years in good health. Some clones in this sample may be carry-over from other donors' samples. Each CDR3 is given with its conserved first and last residue. A D gene is named only where the DNA matches it firmly. Clone sizes are given selectively: once, few, many, or a class where the clone is expanded.

v_call	j_call	clone_size	d_call	cdr3_aa	cdr3_nt
TRBV30	TRBJ2-7	NA	NA	CAWSVEVYEQYF	TGTGCCTGGAGTGTAGAGGTATACGAGCAGTACTTC
TRBV29-1	TRBJ1-1	NA	NA	CSVEGHNTEAFF	TGCAGCGTTGAGGGACATAACACTGAAGCTTTCTTT
TRBV2	TRBJ2-5	few	NA	CASSLRRETQYF	TGTGCCAGCAGTTTGCGTCGAGAGACCCAGTACTTC
TRBV11-2	TRBJ2-7	NA	NA	CASSSIRPGYEQYF	TGTGCCAGCAGCTCCATAAGACCAGGGTACGAGCAGTACTTC
TRBV5-4	TRBJ2-3	NA	TRBD2	CASSFRSGRVTDTQYF	TGTGCCAGCAGCTTCCGTAGCGGGAGGGTCACAGATACGCAGTATTTT
TRBV19	TRBJ2-7	NA	NA	CASSESGWSSYEQYF	TGTGCCAGTAGTGAGAGCGGGTGGAGCTCCTACGAGCAGTACTTC
TRBV11-3	TRBJ2-3	NA	NA	CASSLGSADITTDTQYF	TGTGCCAGCAGCTTAGGGTCGGCAGACATAACCACAGATACGCAGTATTTT
TRBV20-1	TRBJ2-3	NA	NA	CSATPRDTQYF	TGCAGTGCAACCCCGCGGGATACGCAGTATTTT
TRBV28	TRBJ2-4	NA	TRBD2	CASSLGGGPRYIQYF	TGTGCCAGCAGCTTGGGGGGAGGGCCCAGGTACATTCAGTACTTC
TRBV19	TRBJ1-1	few	NA	CASRISGTPNTEAFF	TGTGCCAGTAGGATCTCCGGGACTCCCAACACTGAAGCTTTCTTT
TRBV30	TRBJ2-2	NA	NA	CAWSSRDSGNTGELFF	TGTGCCTGGAGTTCCCGGGATTCGGGGAACACCGGGGAGCTGTTTTTT
TRBV28	TRBJ2-7	NA	TRBD1	CASRIQGADNGEQYF	TGTGCCAGCAGGATACAGGGGGCTGATAATGGCGAGCAGTACTTC
TRBV7-2	TRBJ2-7	NA	NA	CASSLGGFSYEQYF	TGTGCCAGCAGCCTCGGGGGATTTAGCTACGAGCAGTACTTC
TRBV9	TRBJ1-2	few	NA	CASSVSGTSDNGYTF	TGTGCCAGCAGCGTAAGTGGAACATCGGATAATGGCTACACCTTC
TRBV28	TRBJ1-3	once	NA	CASIGDIGNTIYF	TGTGCCAGCATAGGGGACATTGGAAACACCATATATTTT
TRBV6-1	TRBJ2-2	NA	TRBD1	CATLNRGQQSGELFF	TGTGCCACCCTGAACAGGGGGCAACAATCCGGGGAGCTGTTTTTT
TRBV4-2	TRBJ2-1	NA	NA	CASSQELGQNNEQFF	TGTGCCAGCAGCCAGGAACTTGGACAGAACAATGAGCAGTTCTTC
TRBV2	TRBJ1-5	NA	NA	CASSSGRAGQPQHF	TGTGCCAGCAGTTCGGGTAGGGCGGGTCAGCCCCAGCATTTT
TRBV18	TRBJ1-2	NA	NA	CASSPQTGGGGDGYTF	TGTGCCAGCTCACCACAAACGGGCGGGGGAGGCGATGGCTACACCTTC
TRBV20-1	TRBJ1-1	NA	NA	CSATPTDGAFF	TGCAGTGCTACCCCGACAGATGGAGCTTTCTTT